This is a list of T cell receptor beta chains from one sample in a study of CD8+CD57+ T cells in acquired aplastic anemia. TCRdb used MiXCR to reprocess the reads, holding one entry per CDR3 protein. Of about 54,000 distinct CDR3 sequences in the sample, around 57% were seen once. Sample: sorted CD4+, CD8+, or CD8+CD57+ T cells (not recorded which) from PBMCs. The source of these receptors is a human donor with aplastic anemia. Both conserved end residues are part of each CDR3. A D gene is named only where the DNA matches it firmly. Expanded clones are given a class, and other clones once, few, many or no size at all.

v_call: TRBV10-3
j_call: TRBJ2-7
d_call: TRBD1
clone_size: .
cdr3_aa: CATSERTGEIEQYF
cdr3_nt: TGTGCCACCAGTGAGCGGACAGGGGAAATCGAGCAGTACTTC

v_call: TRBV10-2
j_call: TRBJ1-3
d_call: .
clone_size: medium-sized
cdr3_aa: CASRRHRWYF
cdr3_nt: TGCGCCAGCCGGCGGCACAGGTGGTATTTT

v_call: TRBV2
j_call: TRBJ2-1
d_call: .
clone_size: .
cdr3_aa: CASRYGAGDNEQFF
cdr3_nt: TGTGCCAGCAGGTATGGGGCAGGGGACAATGAGCAGTTCTTC

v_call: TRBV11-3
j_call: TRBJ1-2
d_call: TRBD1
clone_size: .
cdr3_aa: CASSKSGTGTYGYTF
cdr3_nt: TGTGCCAGCAGCAAATCCGGGACAGGGACCTATGGCTACACCTTC

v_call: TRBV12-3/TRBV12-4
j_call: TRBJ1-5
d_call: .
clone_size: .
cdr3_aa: CASTQRRGQPQHF
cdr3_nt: TGTGCCAGCACCCAAAGGAGGGGTCAGCCCCAGCATTTT

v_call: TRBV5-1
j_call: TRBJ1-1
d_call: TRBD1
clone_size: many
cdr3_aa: CASRGDRGRDTEAFF
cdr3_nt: TGCGCCAGCCGAGGGGACAGGGGGCGCGACACTGAAGCTTTCTTT

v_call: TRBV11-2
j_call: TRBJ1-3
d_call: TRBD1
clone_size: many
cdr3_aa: CASSTTSEPGQRNTIYF
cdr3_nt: TGTGCCAGCAGCACAACCTCAGAACCGGGACAGAGAAACACCATATATTTT

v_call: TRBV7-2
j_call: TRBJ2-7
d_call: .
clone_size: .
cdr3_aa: CASRSTVPLYEQYF
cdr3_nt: TGTGCCAGCAGGTCGACTGTGCCTCTCTACGAGCAGTACTTC

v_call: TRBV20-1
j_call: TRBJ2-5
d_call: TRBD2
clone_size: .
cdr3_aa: CSAPGLAGETQYF
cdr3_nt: TGCAGTGCGCCGGGACTAGCGGGTGAGACCCAGTACTTC

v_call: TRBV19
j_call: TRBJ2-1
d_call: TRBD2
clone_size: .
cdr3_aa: CASSYLSGGYNEQFF
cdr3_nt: TGTGCCAGTAGTTATCTGAGCGGGGGGTACAATGAGCAGTTCTTC

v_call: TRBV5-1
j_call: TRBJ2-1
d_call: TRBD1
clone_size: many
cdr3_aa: CASSLEGDRPPGQFF
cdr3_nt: TGCGCCAGCAGCTTGGAGGGGGACAGGCCCCCAGGGCAGTTCTTC

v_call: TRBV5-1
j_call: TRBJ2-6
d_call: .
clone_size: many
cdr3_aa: CASSVRDLRTGANVLTF
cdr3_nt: TGCGCCAGCAGCGTCAGGGACCTAAGGACTGGGGCCAACGTCCTGACTTTC

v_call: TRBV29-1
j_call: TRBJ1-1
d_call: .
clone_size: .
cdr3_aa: CSVGENTEAVF
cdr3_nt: TGCAGCGTTGGTGAGAACACTGAAGCTGTCTTC

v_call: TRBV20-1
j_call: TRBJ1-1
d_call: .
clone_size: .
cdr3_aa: CSAFDTEAFF
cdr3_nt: TGCAGTGCTTTCGACACTGAAGCTTTCTTT

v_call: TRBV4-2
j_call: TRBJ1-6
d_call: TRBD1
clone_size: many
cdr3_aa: CASSLATPDRANSPLHF
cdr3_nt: TGTGCCAGCAGCCTAGCAACGCCGGACAGGGCAAATTCACCCCTCCACTTT

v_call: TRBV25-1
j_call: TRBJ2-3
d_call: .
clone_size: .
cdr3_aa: CASSPLTGPTDTQYF
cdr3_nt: TGTGCCAGCAGTCCGCTGACGGGGCCCACAGATACGCAGTATTTT

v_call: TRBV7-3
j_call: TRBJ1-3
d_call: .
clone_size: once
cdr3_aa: CASSATSGNTIYF
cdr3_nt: TGTGCCAGCAGCGCCACCTCTGGAAACACCATATATTTT

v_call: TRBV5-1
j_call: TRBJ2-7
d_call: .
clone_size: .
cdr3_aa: CASILVGGGKGDEQYF
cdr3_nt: TGCGCCAGCATCTTGGTCGGTGGGGGGAAGGGAGACGAGCAGTACTTC

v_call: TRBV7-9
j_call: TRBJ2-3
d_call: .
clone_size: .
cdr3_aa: CASILKDTQYF
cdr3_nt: TGTGCCAGCATCCTCAAGGATACGCAGTATTTT

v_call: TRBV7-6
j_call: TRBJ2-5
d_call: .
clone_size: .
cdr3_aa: CASSLGLKETQYF
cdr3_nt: TGTGCCAGCAGCCTGGGACTGAAAGAGACCCAGTACTTC

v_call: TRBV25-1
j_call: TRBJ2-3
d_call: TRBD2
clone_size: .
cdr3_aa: CASSGLAGTDTQYF
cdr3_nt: TGTGCCAGCAGTGGGCTAGCGGGGACAGATACGCAGTATTTT

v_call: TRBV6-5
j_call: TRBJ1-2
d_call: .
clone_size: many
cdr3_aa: CASSYSGDYGYTF
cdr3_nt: TGTGCCAGCAGTTACTCAGGGGACTATGGCTACACCTTC

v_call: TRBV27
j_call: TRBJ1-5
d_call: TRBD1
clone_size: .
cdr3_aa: CASSLGQGYQSQHF
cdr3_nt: TGCGCCAGCAGTTTGGGACAGGGGTATCAGTCCCAGCATTTT

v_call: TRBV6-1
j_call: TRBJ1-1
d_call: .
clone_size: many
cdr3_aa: CASRLGDITFF
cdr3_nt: TGTGCCAGCAGGTTAGGAGACATTACTTTCTTT

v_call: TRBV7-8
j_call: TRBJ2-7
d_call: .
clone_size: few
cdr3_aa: CAMPVLGKHPSRGF
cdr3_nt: TGTGCCATGCCAGTCCTAGGAAAGCACCCGAGCAGGGGCTTC

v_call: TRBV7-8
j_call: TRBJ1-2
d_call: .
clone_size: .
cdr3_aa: CASSYQDTSYGYTF
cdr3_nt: TGTGCCAGCAGCTACCAGGACACGTCCTATGGCTACACCTTC

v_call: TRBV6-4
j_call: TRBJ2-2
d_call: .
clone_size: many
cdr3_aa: CASGASNTGELFF
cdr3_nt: TGTGCCAGCGGGGCTTCGAACACCGGGGAGCTGTTTTTT

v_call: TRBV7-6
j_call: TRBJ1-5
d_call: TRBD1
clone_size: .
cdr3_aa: CASSLDREWTQHF
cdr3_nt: TGTGCCAGCAGCCTCGACAGGGAATGGACCCAGCATTTT

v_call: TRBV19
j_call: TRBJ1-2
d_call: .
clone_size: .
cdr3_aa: CASSTAGANYGYTF
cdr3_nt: TGTGCCAGTAGTACAGCAGGAGCTAACTATGGCTACACCTTC

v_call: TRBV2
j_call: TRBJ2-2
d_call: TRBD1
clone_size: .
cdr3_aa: CASGGQGTGELFF
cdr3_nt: TGTGCCAGCGGCGGACAGGGGACCGGGGAGCTGTTTTTT

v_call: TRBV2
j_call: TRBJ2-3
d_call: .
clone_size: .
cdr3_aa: CASKREGATQYF
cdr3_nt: TGTGCCAGCAAAAGGGAGGGGGCTACGCAGTATTTT

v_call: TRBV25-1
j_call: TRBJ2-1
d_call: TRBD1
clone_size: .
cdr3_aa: CASSLGQGAYNEQFF
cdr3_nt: TGTGCCAGCAGCCTCGGACAGGGGGCCTACAATGAGCAGTTCTTC

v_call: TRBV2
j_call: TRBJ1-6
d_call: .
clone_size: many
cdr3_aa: CANTNAGSNSPLHF
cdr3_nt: TGTGCCAACACCAACGCAGGGAGTAATTCACCCCTCCACTTT

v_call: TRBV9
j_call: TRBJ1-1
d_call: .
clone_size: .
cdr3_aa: CASSVEVGGPEAFF
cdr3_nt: TGTGCCAGCAGCGTAGAGGTAGGAGGACCTGAAGCTTTCTTT

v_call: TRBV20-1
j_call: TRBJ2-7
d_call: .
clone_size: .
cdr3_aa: CSARDEARAYEQYF
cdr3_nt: TGCAGTGCTAGAGATGAGGCCAGGGCCTACGAGCAGTACTTC

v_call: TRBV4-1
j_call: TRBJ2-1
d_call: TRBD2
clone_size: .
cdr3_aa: CASSQDSGGQRNNEQFF
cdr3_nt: TGCGCCAGCAGCCAAGATAGCGGGGGGCAGCGAAACAATGAGCAGTTCTTC

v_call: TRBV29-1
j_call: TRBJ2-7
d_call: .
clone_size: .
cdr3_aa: CSVGRVGYEQYF
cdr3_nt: TGCAGCGTTGGCAGGGTGGGCTACGAGCAGTACTTC

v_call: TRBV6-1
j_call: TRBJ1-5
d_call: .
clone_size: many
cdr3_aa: CASSELVGSNQPQHF
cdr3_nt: TGTGCCAGCAGTGAATTGGTCGGTAGCAATCAGCCCCAGCATTTT

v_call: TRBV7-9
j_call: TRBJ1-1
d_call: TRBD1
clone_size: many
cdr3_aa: CASSLGGGTGEAFF
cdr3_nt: TGTGCCAGCAGCTTAGGTGGGGGGACAGGGGAAGCTTTCTTT

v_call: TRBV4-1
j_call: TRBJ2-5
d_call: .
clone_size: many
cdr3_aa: CASSQGKGPFKTQYF
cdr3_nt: TGCGCCAGCAGCCAAGGGAAGGGGCCCTTCAAGACCCAGTACTTC

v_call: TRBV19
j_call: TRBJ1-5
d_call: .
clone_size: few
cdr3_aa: CASRWREVNQPQHF
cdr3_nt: TGTGCCAGTAGGTGGAGAGAAGTAAATCAGCCCCAGCATTTT

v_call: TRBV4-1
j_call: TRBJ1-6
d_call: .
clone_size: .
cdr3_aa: CASSQDALAGGRGAESPLHF
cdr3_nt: TGCGCCAGCAGCCAAGATGCACTAGCGGGGGGCCGGGGCGCCGAATCACCCCTCCACTTT

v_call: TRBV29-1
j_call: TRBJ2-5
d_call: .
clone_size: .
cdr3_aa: CSVVEQLGRETQYF
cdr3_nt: TGCAGCGTCGTTGAACAGTTGGGACGGGAGACCCAGTACTTC

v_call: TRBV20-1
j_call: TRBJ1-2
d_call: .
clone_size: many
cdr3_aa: CSAGTGENYGYTF
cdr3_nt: TGCAGTGCTGGGACGGGCGAGAACTATGGCTACACCTTC